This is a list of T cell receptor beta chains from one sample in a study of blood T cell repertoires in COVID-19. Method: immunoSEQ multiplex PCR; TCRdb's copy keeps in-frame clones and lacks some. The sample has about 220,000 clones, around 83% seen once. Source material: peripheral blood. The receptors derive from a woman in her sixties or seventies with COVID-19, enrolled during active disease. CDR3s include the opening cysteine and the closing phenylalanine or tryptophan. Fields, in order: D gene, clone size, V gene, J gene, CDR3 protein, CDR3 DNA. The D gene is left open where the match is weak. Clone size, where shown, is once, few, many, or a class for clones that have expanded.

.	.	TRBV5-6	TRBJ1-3	CASSPEPTGQGNTIYF	TGTGCCAGCAGCCCTGAACCGACAGGCCAAGGAAACACCATATATTTT
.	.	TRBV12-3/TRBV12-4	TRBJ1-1	CASTLGRGTEAFF	TGTGCCAGCACCCTAGGGAGAGGGACTGAAGCTTTCTTT
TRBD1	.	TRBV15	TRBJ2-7	CATSRGQGASYEQYF	TGTGCCACCAGCAGGGGACAGGGGGCTTCCTACGAGCAGTACTTC
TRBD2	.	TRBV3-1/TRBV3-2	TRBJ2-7	CASSPWGEGREQYF	TGTGCCAGCAGCCCCTGGGGGGAGGGGAGAGAGCAGTACTTC
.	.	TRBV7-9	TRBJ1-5	CASSLLANQPQHF	TGTGCCAGCAGCTTATTAGCCAATCAGCCCCAGCATTTT
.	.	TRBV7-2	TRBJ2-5	CASSSRGSGLQETQYF	TGTGCCAGCAGCTCCCGAGGGAGCGGACTCCAAGAGACCCAGTACTTC
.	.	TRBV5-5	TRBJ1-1	CASSSQGYAEAFF	TGTGCCAGCAGCTCTCAGGGTTACGCTGAAGCTTTCTTT
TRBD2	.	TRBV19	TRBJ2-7	CASSDTRGLRYEQYF	TGTGCCAGTAGTGACACCCGGGGACTACGCTACGAGCAGTACTTC
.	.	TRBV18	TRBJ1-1	CASSPPRGMNTEAFF	TGTGCCAGCTCTCCCCCGCGGGGGATGAACACTGAAGCTTTCTTT
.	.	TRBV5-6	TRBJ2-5	CASSLFGSSQETQYF	TGTGCCAGCAGCTTGTTTGGGAGTTCCCAAGAGACCCAGTACTTC
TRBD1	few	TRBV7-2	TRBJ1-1	CASSLAITRQGGNTEAFF	TGTGCCAGCAGCTTGGCTATAACCAGACAGGGGGGGAACACTGAAGCTTTCTTT
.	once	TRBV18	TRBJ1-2	CASSPSHQDGYTF	TGTGCCAGCTCACCTTCCCACCAGGATGGCTACACCTTC
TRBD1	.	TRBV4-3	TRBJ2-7	CASSQEWDSSYEQYF	TGCGCCAGCAGCCAAGAATGGGACAGCTCCTACGAGCAGTACTTC
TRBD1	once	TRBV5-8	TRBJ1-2	CASSRTGVNYGYTF	TGTGCCAGCAGCCGCACAGGGGTGAACTATGGCTACACCTTC
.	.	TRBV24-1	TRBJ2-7	CATSDPSAGDFYEQYF	TGTGCCACCAGTGACCCTTCGGCCGGGGATTTTTACGAGCAGTACTTC
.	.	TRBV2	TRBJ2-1	CASSESGEGQYPNEQFF	TGTGCCAGCAGTGAATCGGGGGAAGGCCAGTACCCCAATGAGCAGTTCTTC
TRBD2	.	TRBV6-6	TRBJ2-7	CASSGGRVGEQYF	TGTGCCAGCAGTGGCGGGAGGGTCGGAGAGCAGTACTTC
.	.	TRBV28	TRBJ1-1	CASSPNHFEAFF	TGTGCCAGCAGTCCGAACCACTTTGAAGCTTTCTTT
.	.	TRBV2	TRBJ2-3	CASRGSGLITDTQYF	TGTGCCAGCAGGGGATCGGGACTCATTACAGATACGCAGTATTTT
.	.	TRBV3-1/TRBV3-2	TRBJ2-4	CASSEGNIQYF	TGTGCCAGCTCCGAGGGAAACATTCAGTACTTC
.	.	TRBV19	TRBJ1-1	CASSTDRWGTEAFF	TGTGCCAGTAGTACCGACAGGTGGGGCACTGAAGCTTTCTTT
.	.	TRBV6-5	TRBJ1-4	CASSSGTHNEKLFF	TGTGCCAGCAGCTCCGGGACACATAATGAAAAACTGTTTTTT
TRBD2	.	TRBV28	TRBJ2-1	CASSSAGLDYNEQFF	TGTGCCAGCAGCTCAGCGGGACTAGACTACAATGAGCAGTTCTTC
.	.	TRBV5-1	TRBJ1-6	CASSLTVYNSPLHF	TGCGCCAGCAGCTTGACAGTTTATAATTCACCCCTCCACTTT
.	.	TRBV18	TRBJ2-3	CASSPPPRGVGTDTQYF	TGTGCCAGCTCACCCCCCCCGCGCGGGGTGGGGACAGATACGCAGTATTTT
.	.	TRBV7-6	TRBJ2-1	CASSLGLYNEQFF	TGTGCCAGCAGCTTAGGGCTGTACAATGAGCAGTTCTTC
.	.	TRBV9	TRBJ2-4	CASTSGSSDIQYF	TGTGCCAGCACGTCGGGGAGTTCGGACATTCAGTACTTC
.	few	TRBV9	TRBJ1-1	CASSVWWPEAFF	TGTGCCAGCAGCGTATGGTGGCCCGAAGCTTTCTTT
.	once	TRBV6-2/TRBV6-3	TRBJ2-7	CASNPTGSREQYF	TGTGCCAGCAACCCAACAGGGAGTCGCGAGCAGTACTTC
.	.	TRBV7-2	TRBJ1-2	CASSSPGGYGYTF	TGTGCCAGCAGCTCCCCGGGTGGGTATGGCTACACCTTC
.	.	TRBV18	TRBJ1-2	CASSPQAQGINPSNYGYTF	TGTGCCAGCTCACCACAGGCACAGGGCATTAACCCCTCTAACTATGGCTACACCTTC
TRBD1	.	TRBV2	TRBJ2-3	CASRDRLSTDTQYF	TGTGCCAGCAGGGACAGGTTAAGCACAGATACGCAGTATTTT
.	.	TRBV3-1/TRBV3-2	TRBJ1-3	CASSQSGLISGNTIYF	TGTGCCAGCAGCCAAAGCGGCCTGATCTCTGGAAACACCATATATTTT
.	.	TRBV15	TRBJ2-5	CATSRETGETQYF	TGTGCCACCAGCAGAGAGACGGGAGAGACCCAGTACTTC
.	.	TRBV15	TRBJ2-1	CATSRDSAASRNNEQFF	TGTGCCACCAGCAGAGATTCGGCGGCTAGCCGTAACAATGAGCAGTTCTTC
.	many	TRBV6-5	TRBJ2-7	CANRNRDTSYEQYF	TGTGCCAACCGCAACCGGGACACCTCCTACGAGCAGTACTTC
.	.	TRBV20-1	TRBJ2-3	CSASSFGSAGSTDTQYF	TGCAGTGCTAGTTCTTTCGGGTCTGCGGGATCGACAGATACGCAGTATTTT
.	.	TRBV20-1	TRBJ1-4	CSVGGLFF	TGCAGTGTAGGGGGACTGTTTTTT
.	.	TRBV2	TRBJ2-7	CASSQVEQYF	TGTGCCAGCAGTCAGGTAGAGCAGTACTTC
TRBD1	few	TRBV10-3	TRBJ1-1	CAITGQGTNTEAFF	TGTGCCATCACTGGACAGGGGACGAACACTGAAGCTTTCTTT
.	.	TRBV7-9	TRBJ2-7	CASSYTVNEQYF	TGTGCCAGCAGCTATACAGTGAACGAGCAGTACTTC
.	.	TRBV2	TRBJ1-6	CASSGGSPLHF	TGTGCCAGCAGTGGCGGTTCACCCCTCCACTTT